This T cell receptor (beta chain) appears in the sequencing data of a study of blood T cell repertoires in COVID-19. Study overall: Samples representing acute and convalescent COVID-19 were sourced from the United States, Italy and Spain. T cells, B-cell-depleted T cells, or PBMCs supplied cDNA or gDNA.

Authors' processing steps: Cell counts per sample came from amplifying reference gene primers. TCRdb keeps only in-frame clones here, not all; method: immunoSEQ multiplex PCR. V and J calls and clone size are copied from that table; D and trimming were computed from the DNA. The profile covers tens of thousands of clones, with over 75% appearing a single time and approximately 12% taken by the ten largest. The CDR3 length is 13 residues. V lost 7 bases to trimming and J lost 3 bases, with 12 bases between them. The chain couples TRBV12-3 or TRBV12-4 to TRBJ1-2, with TRBD1 as a possible D gene (6 bases). Sequencing was done on a sample of peripheral blood. This receptor was identified in a man between 65 and 85 years old with active or convalescent COVID-19. The CDR3 sequence is CASTRDTYYGYTF. CDR3 DNA sequence: TGTGCCAGCACCCGGGACACTTACTATGGCTACACCTTC.